The 22 T cell receptor beta chains presented below share a single source sample, sequenced in a study of a mutant IDH1 vaccine in newly diagnosed glioma. Sequencing was performed with immunoSEQ multiplex PCR; in TCRdb, only in-frame clones are kept and a portion is missing. This table has some 130,000 clones, around four fifths appearing once. No cognate antigen is known for these TCRs. Regarding time point: week 11, during vaccination. Each dose delivered 300 ug of mutant IDH1 20-mer peptide subcutaneously with imiquimod. Sequencing was performed on PBMCs, taken from a glioma patient whose treatment included an IDH1 peptide vaccine. These receptors all come from a man in his forties with glioma.

The V call is TRBV4-1, the J call TRBJ1-6; TRBD1 might be the D (5 bases). The CDR3 has 16 amino acids. V lost 1 base, J lost 3 bases, and 10 bases lay in between. Per the germline V gene, CDR1 is MGHRA and CDR2 is YSYEKL. CDR3 in amino acids: CASSQVPDSYNSPLHF. The CDR3 DNA follows: TGCGCCAGCAGCCAAGTCCCCGACAGCTATAATTCACCCCTCCACTTT.

The V and J genes are TRBV5-4 and TRBJ2-3, with 14 bases identical to TRBD2. The J segment lost 0 bases and the V segment lost 3 bases, leaving 9 bases of the junction unmatched. In germline, CDR1 is SGHNT, CDR2 YYREEE (reference sequence). The CDR3 spans 19 residues. The chain's CDR3 is CASSWGLAGATWSTDTQYF. The CDR3, as DNA: TGTGCCAGCAGCTGGGGACTAGCGGGGGCGACATGGAGCACAGATACGCAGTATTTT.

This clone was counted only a few times. DNA of the CDR3: TGTGCCAGCAGTGAAGACGGTGGATTAGATACGCAGTATTTT. Its translation: CASSEDGGLDTQYF. The genes are TRBV6-4 and TRBJ2-3; no reliable D call. This CDR3 comprises 14 residues. CDR1 is MRHNA, CDR2 SNTAGT, per germline. V was clipped by 3 bases and J by 5 bases, with 12 bases between them.

The rearrangement links TRBV20-1 to TRBJ1-2; D is ambiguous. This CDR3 has 11 residues. Trimming removed 4 bases at V and 7 bases at J, with 10 bases between. Germline V gene data show CDR1 as DFQATT and CDR2 as SNEGSKA (reference sequence). The CDR3 spells CSAMVQGGYTF. The CDR3 nucleotides read TGCAGTGCTATGGTCCAAGGTGGCTACACCTTC.

The chain links TRBV11-2 to TRBJ2-2; D gene unclear. Trimming removed 2 bases at V and 5 bases at J, with 9 bases between. Germline CDR1 is SGHAT and CDR2 is FQNNGV. The CDR3 consists of 14 residues. The CDR3: CASSLNFQTGELFF. The CDR3 DNA follows: TGTGCCAGCAGCTTAAATTTTCAAACCGGGGAGCTGTTTTTT.

In this sample, this clone turned up once. This chain uses TRBV6-5 with TRBJ1-4; TRBD1 matches 9 bases. The CDR3 has 14 residues. J was trimmed by 10 bases and V by 6 bases; bases with no gene match: 9. Looked up from germline, CDR1 is MNHEY and CDR2 is SVGAGI. The CDR3 DNA follows: TGTGCCAGCAGCCCGGACAGGGGAATTGGAAAACTGTTTTTT. It codes for CASSPDRGIGKLFF.

This clone came up a few times. The chain joins TRBV28 to TRBJ1-1; D gene uncertain. This CDR3 spans 10 amino acids. Per germline, CDR1 MDHEN and CDR2 SYDVKM. V was clipped by 6 bases and J by 8 bases, with 7 bases between them. Here the CDR3 DNA reads TGTGCCAGCAGGCGTAGGGAAGCTTTCTTT. Translating gives CASRRREAFF.

The chain joins TRBV7-8 to TRBJ1-3, with 10 bases fitting TRBD1. Losses at the gene ends were 5 bases for V and 8 bases for J; bases not matched to a gene: 6. Germline values: CDR1 SGHVS, CDR2 FQNEAQ. The length of the CDR3 is 14 residues. The CDR3 region has the DNA TGTGCCAGCAGCGTGACAGGGGGCAGAGACACCATATATTTT. This codes for CASSVTGGRDTIYF.

The gene calls are TRBV6-1 and TRBJ2-7; 7 bases match TRBD1. The CDR3 covers 15 residues. Germline-derived CDR1 and CDR2 are MNHNS and SASEGT. V shed 1 base and J 0 bases; nucleotides not matched to a gene: 3. The DNA of the CDR3 is TGTGCCAGCAGTGAAGAGGGGGCTAGCTCCTACGAGCAGTACTTC. Its protein is CASSEEGASSYEQYF.

The V call is TRBV27, the J call TRBJ2-7; 12 bases map to TRBD2. Germline V CDR1 and CDR2: MNHEY, SMNVEV (reference sequence). The CDR3 contains 17 residues. V lost 6 bases and J lost 4; bases outside the gene matches: 13. CDR3 protein: CASSHRDLAGGPYEQYF. The CDR3 bases are TGTGCCAGCAGCCATCGGGATCTAGCGGGAGGGCCTTACGAGCAGTACTTC.

The gene calls are TRBV10-1 and TRBJ2-1; possible D gene TRBD2, 6 bases. Looked up from germline, CDR1 is WNHNN and CDR2 is SYGVQD (reference sequence). The CDR3 is made up of 15 amino acids. V lost 5 bases, J lost 7 bases, and 18 bases lay in between. CDR3 DNA sequence: TGCGCCAGCAGTACCGGGACTCTATTACATAATGAGCAGTTCTTC. Its translation is CASSTGTLLHNEQFF.

This clone was detected many times. The chain uses TRBV6-4 and TRBJ1-5, with D possibly being TRBD1 (5 bases). The CDR3 contains 14 residues. Per germline, CDR1 MRHNA and CDR2 SNTAGT. V lost 0 bases and J 6 bases, leaving 9 bases between the germline ends. For the CDR3, the DNA is TGTGCCAGCAGTGACTCGTGGGGGATTCAGCCCCAGCATTTT. Translated: CASSDSWGIQPQHF.

This clone was detected only a few times. The gene calls are TRBV29-1 and TRBJ2-7; D is undetermined. CDR1 SQVTM and CDR2 ANQGSEA come from the germline V gene. V lost 4 bases, J lost 3 bases, and 4 bases lay in between. The CDR3 has 10 amino acids. The CDR3 DNA follows: TGCAGCGTTGTCGACTACGAGCAGTACTTC. Its protein is CSVVDYEQYF.

The chain couples TRBV4-2 to TRBJ1-3; D unresolved. CDR3 length: 17 amino acids. Trimming took 2 bases from V and 0 from J, leaving 14 bases between them. Germline lookup yields CDR1 LGHNA and CDR2 YNFKEQ. This CDR3 reads CASSQFARFLSGNTIYF. CDR3 coding DNA: TGTGCCAGCAGCCAATTCGCCAGGTTCCTCTCTGGAAACACCATATATTTT.

The chain links TRBV4-2 to TRBJ2-1, with 11 bases matching TRBD2. V gave up 4 bases and J gave up 10 bases; unmatched junction bases: 12. This CDR3 spans 16 amino acids. CDR1 is LGHNA, CDR2 YNFKEQ, per germline. CDR3 DNA sequence: TGTGCCAGCAGCCTCGTAGCGGGAGGGCTGGGGGGGGAGCAGTTCTTC. Encoded protein: CASSLVAGGLGGEQFF.

The rearrangement joins TRBV7-5 to TRBJ1-2. TRBV7-5 is termed a pseudogene. The CDR3 loop spans 16 amino acids. Written as DNA, the CDR3 is TGTGCCAGAAGCCTCCCCCCCGGGCGCTTTAACTATGGCTACACCTTC. It is translated as CARSLPPGRFNYGYTF.

V usage is TRBV13 and J usage is TRBJ2-2, with D unclear. The CDR3 has 12 amino acids. Per the germline V gene, CDR1 is PRHDT and CDR2 is FYEKMQ (reference sequence). Trimming removed 3 bases from V and 5 bases from J, with 4 bases in between. The CDR3 sequence is CASSFTTGELFF. The CDR3 DNA is TGTGCCAGCAGCTTTACTACCGGGGAGCTGTTTTTT.

This clone was seen more than once but under ten times. The chain has TRBV14 and TRBJ2-5; D gene ambiguous. There are 13 residues in the CDR3. From germline, CDR1 is SGHDN and CDR2 FVKESK. V lost 0 bases and J 5 bases, leaving 7 bases between the germline ends. The CDR3 reads CASSQDFRETQYF. CDR3 coding DNA: TGTGCCAGCAGCCAAGATTTCCGGGAGACCCAGTACTTC. The whole variable domain, filled in from reference TRBV14 and TRBJ2-5, reads EAGVTQFPSHSVIEKGQTVTLRCDPISGHDNLYWYRRVMGKEIKFLLHFVKESKQDESGMPNNRFLAERTGGTYSTLKVQPAELEDSGVYFCASSQDFRETQYFGPGTRLLVL.

The table lists this clone with a few counts. The rearrangement joins TRBV28 to TRBJ2-3, with D possibly TRBD2 on 5 matching bases. V lost 5 bases to trimming and J lost 8 bases, with 5 bases between them. CDR3 length equals 10 residues. The V gene's germline CDR1 is MDHEN and CDR2 SYDVKM. CDR3 in amino acids: CASSEGTQYF. In DNA, the CDR3 is TGTGCCAGCAGTGAGGGTACGCAGTATTTT.

The chain joins TRBV9 to TRBJ2-1; D unresolved. The CDR3 loop spans 17 amino acids. V lost 1 base and J 0 bases, leaving 14 bases between the germline ends. Germline lookup yields CDR1 SGDLS and CDR2 YYNGEE. The CDR3 loop reads CASSVLIQAISYNEQFF. The CDR3, as DNA: TGTGCCAGCAGCGTACTCATTCAAGCGATCTCCTACAATGAGCAGTTCTTC.

The chain links TRBV11-3 to TRBJ2-7; TRBD2 matches at 7 bases. The germline gives CDR1 SGHNT, CDR2 YENEEA. With 1 base clipped from V and 0 bases from J, the junction kept 0 bases outside the gene matches. This CDR3 is 14 amino acids long. CDR3 amino acids: CASSLGGSSYEQYF. In nucleotides, the CDR3 is TGTGCCAGCAGCTTAGGCGGGAGCTCCTACGAGCAGTACTTC.

This clone was observed a few times. CDR3 sequence reads: CAWSLGSIRNEKLFF. In DNA form, the CDR3 reads TGTGCCTGGAGCCTAGGATCAATTCGGAACGAAAAACTGTTTTTT. J is TRBJ1-4 and V is TRBV30; no definite D call. The CDR3 has 15 amino acids. The germline V gene encodes CDR1 GTSNPN and CDR2 SVGIG (reference sequence). V dropped 3 bases and J dropped 8 bases, with 19 bases sitting between them.